These T cell receptor beta chains were read from a single sample in a study of cytomegalovirus exposure and HLA in healthy donors. Sequencing was performed with immunoSEQ multiplex PCR; in TCRdb, only in-frame clones are kept and a portion is missing. The sample consists of more than 120,000 clones, about 87% of them appearing once. Input material: PBMCs. These receptors originate from a man younger than 35 in good health and CMV-seropositive. Both conserved end residues are part of each CDR3. The D gene is left open where the match is weak.

D gene,V gene,J gene,CDR3 protein
TRBD1,TRBV6-1,TRBJ2-2,CASSAGTANTGELFF
.,TRBV11-2,TRBJ2-1,CASSLARGAAYNEQFF
TRBD1,TRBV28,TRBJ1-5,CASSTGGATQPQHF
.,TRBV19,TRBJ1-2,CASRTNRGYGYTF
TRBD1,TRBV7-9,TRBJ2-7,CASSLEGQVHEQYF
TRBD2,TRBV2,TRBJ2-7,CASSGAGGTVYEQYF
.,TRBV5-1,TRBJ2-5,CASSQRPQGREETQYF
.,TRBV7-6,TRBJ1-1,CASSHLTDGVTEAFF
TRBD2,TRBV10-1,TRBJ2-1,CASSDLAGGEFF
.,TRBV15,TRBJ2-7,CATSRDRGLSSGYSYEQYF
.,TRBV11-2,TRBJ1-1,CASSLVVGRSSYGEAFF
TRBD2,TRBV5-4,TRBJ2-1,CASSLEAGVSHNEQFF
TRBD2,TRBV9,TRBJ2-1,CASSLGLAGANEQFF
.,TRBV11-2,TRBJ2-7,CASSSHRSEQYF
TRBD1,TRBV7-2,TRBJ1-1,CASSPRDRNTEAFF